This T cell receptor (beta chain) was found in a study of CD8 T cells in Susac syndrome (dated by TCRdb to between 2019 and 2020). In terms of the full investigation: Among the Susac syndrome patients who were sequenced, clinically active disease was present in about 6 and clinical remission was observed in fewer than 10. At blood withdrawal, Susac syndrome patients were either therapy-naive, taking corticosteroids (in some cases with IVIg as well), or taking IVIg alone. Whether CD8+ T cell activation and differentiation in Susac syndrome was antigen driven was tested using repertoire sequencing. Clonality of the CD8+ T cell repertoire was compared between eleven to twelve healthy donors, approximately 14 Susac syndrome patients and roughly 15 multiple sclerosis patients.

RNA was extracted with the RNeasy kit and 0.5 to 1 ug was reverse transcribed using random hexamers. The immunoSEQ multiplex PCR assay, which covers 54 Vbeta and 13 Jbeta segments, was used to amplify TCR beta CDR3 regions. PCR amplification bias was corrected using a synthetic template baseline for primer optimization and computational correction. As for the authors' bioinformatics: Reads were annotated to V, D and J genes according to IMGT and were analyzed with immunoSEQ Analyzer, with only productive sequences retained. Clonality was computed as one minus Shannon entropy normalized by log2 of the number of productive unique sequences. For each patient and control, public and private clones were evaluated within the 100 most prevalent clones. Susac-specific clones were defined as absent from healthy and MS cohorts, over a thousand published viral clones and other ImmuneACCESS disease sequences. TCRdb trimmed public reads at Q25 via fastp, called clones via MiXCR and kept in-frame beta chains. When rows share a CDR3 protein, they turn into one entry using the most common DNA and genes. Here the V and J calls rest on TCRdb's processing, not on the authors' analysis. A total of approximately 190,000 distinct CDR3 sequences appear in this sample, over 90% of them only once. 0.16% of the sample rests with the top ten.

Points on this clonotype: What antigen it recognizes has not been identified. Nothing much larger sits one base from this clone, and base qualities are not available.

Overall study results and their limits: Approximately 17 Susac-specific public clones were identified in the total CD8+ repertoire, and roughly five Susac-specific public clones were identified in the CD8+ TEMRA repertoire. The number of individuals in the TCR sequencing and HLA analysis was recognized as being relatively small. Clonal expansion was seen in Susac syndrome CD8+ repertoires, peaking in CD8+ TEMRA cells and being greater in clinically active patients than in remitting ones.

Peripheral blood CD8+ and CD4+ T cells from healthy donors, Susac syndrome patients and multiple sclerosis patients were profiled by high-throughput TCR beta sequencing. The Susac syndrome patients fulfilled recently defined diagnostic criteria for either definite or probable disease. Bulk CD8+ and CD4+ T cells were purified by magnetic negative isolation, while CD8+ TEMRA cells were enriched using FACS. Blood was collected in EDTA tubes and processed within 24 hours, with PBMCs isolated through density gradient centrifugation. PBMCs intended for TCR sequencing were cryopreserved in liquid nitrogen and thawed later in a water bath at 37 degrees C. A purity of at least 90% was achieved for sorted or isolated CD4+, CD8+ and CD8+ TEMRA cells. The TCR comes from a human donor with Susac syndrome. Sequencing was carried out using CD8+ T cells from PBMCs.

The CDR3 here reads CASSQDLGNTEAFF. The DNA sequence is given as TGTGCCAGCAGCCAAGATTTAGGGAACACTGAAGCTTTCTTT. The chain couples TRBV3-1 to TRBJ1-1; no D segment can be confidently identified. The CDR3, cysteine through phenylalanine, is 14 amino acids long. Solely the CDR3 DNA is kept, with 42 bases framed from the first base. From the germline V gene (reference sequence), CDR1 is LGHDT and CDR2 is YNNKEL. The germline ends are 6 bases apart after V is trimmed by 0 bases and J by 1 base. With the rest looked up from the reference TRBV3-1 and TRBJ1-1 genes rather than sequenced, the full variable domain is DTAVSQTPKYLVTQMGNDKSIKCEQNLGHDTMYWYKQDSKKFLKIMFSYNNKELIINETVPNRFSPKSPDKAHLNLHINSLELGDSAVYFCASSQDLGNTEAFFGQGTRLTVV.